The 8 T cell receptor beta chains presented below share a single source sample, sequenced in a study of T cells after yellow fever vaccination. TCRdb used MiXCR to reprocess the 5' RACE reads, holding one entry per CDR3 protein. The profile covers hundreds of thousands of distinct CDR3 sequences, with 10% to 15% appearing a single time and about 16% taken by the ten largest. Sample: PBMCs, taken on the day of the yellow fever booster vaccination. These TCRs come from a man aged 30-40 years who received the YFV17D yellow fever vaccine.

The table lists this clonotype with many counts. The gene calls are TRBV7-2 and TRBJ2-1; D is ambiguous. This CDR3 contains 15 residues. Per germline, CDR1 SGHTA and CDR2 FQGNSA. V lost 5 bases, J lost 0 bases, and 11 bases lay in between. CDR3 sequence: CASSPGPSSYNEQFF. The CDR3 DNA reads TGTGCCAGCAGCCCTGGGCCCAGCTCCTACAATGAGCAGTTCTTC.

This clonotype was observed a handful of times. This chain uses TRBV28 with TRBJ2-7, with 7 bases lining up with TRBD1. Looked up from germline, CDR1 is MDHEN and CDR2 is SYDVKM. The CDR3 sequence is 15 residues long. Trimming cost V 6 bases and J 4 bases; bases outside gene matches: 12. The DNA for the CDR3 is TGTGCCAGCAGCCGAGAGGGGGCCGCTGCTTACGAGCAGTACTTC. Translating gives CASSREGAAAYEQYF. Combining the CDR3 with reference TRBV28 and TRBJ2-7 gives the whole variable domain DVKVTQSSRYLVKRTGEKVFLECVQDMDHENMFWYRQDPGLGLRLIYFSYDVKMKEKGDIPEGYSVSREKKERFSLILESASTNQTSMYLCASSREGAAAYEQYFGPGTRLTVT.

This clonotype was seen many times. The chain joins TRBV5-5 to TRBJ2-1; D might be TRBD1 or TRBD2, each matching 5 bases. The V gene's germline CDR1 is SGHKS and CDR2 YYEKEE (reference sequence). The V end lost 5 bases, the J end lost 2 bases, and 23 bases lay between the germline ends. CDR3 size: 18 residues. The CDR3, as DNA: TGTGCCAGCAGGTATTATCCGGGCCCATTGGGACCCTACAATGAGCAGTTCTTC. Protein: CASRYYPGPLGPYNEQFF.

The genes are TRBV23-1 and TRBJ2-7; D call uncertain. TRBV23-1 is placed among ORFs of uncertain function. The CDR3 is 16 amino acids. V was shortened by 4 bases and J by 5 bases, with 21 bases between the two germline ends. The CDR3 region is CASSPSGRIGRHEQYF. The CDR3 region has the DNA TGCGCCAGCAGTCCTTCCGGGCGTATAGGGCGGCACGAGCAGTACTTC.

The genes are TRBV29-1 and TRBJ1-4, with D unclear. Germline V gene sequence: CDR1 SQVTM, CDR2 ANQGSEA. CDR3 length equals 11 residues. V lost 6 bases and J 8 bases, leaving 10 bases between the germline ends. For the CDR3, the DNA is TGCAGCGTCTCACATAAGGAAAAACTGTTTTTT. Translating it yields CSVSHKEKLFF.

The V gene is TRBV3-1, the J gene TRBJ2-7; D call uncertain. The germline V gene encodes CDR1 LGHDT and CDR2 YNNKEL (reference sequence). Trimming left V 5 bases short and J 6 bases short, with 8 bases between. CDR3 length: 11 amino acids. CDR3 nucleotide sequence: TGTGCCAGCAGCTTAAAGTCCGAGCAGTACTTC. It is translated as CASSLKSEQYF.

The V and J genes are TRBV7-2 and TRBJ1-4; D uncertain. Per germline, CDR1 SGHTA and CDR2 FQGNSA. Trimming cost V 5 bases and J 2 bases, with 12 bases left between them. The CDR3 has 15 amino acids. The CDR3 spells CASSLGGETNEKLFF. CDR3 coding DNA: TGTGCCAGCAGCCTCGGTGGGGAGACTAATGAAAAACTGTTTTTT.

The chain recombines TRBV12-3 or TRBV12-4 with TRBJ2-6; 8 bases line up with TRBD1. The trim removed 4 bases at V and 4 bases at J, leaving 6 bases unmatched. This CDR3 region has 16 residues. This CDR3 reads CASSSTGAAGANVLTF. DNA of the CDR3: TGTGCCAGCAGTTCGACAGGGGCGGCCGGGGCCAACGTCCTGACTTTC.